The present TCR beta chain was sequenced within a study of T-cell reconstitution after alpha-beta-depleted transplantation in children (dated by TCRdb to about 2016). Describing the broader study: Using TCR repertoire profiling, the study quantitatively followed how T-cell immune reconstitution unfolded in children after TCRalphabeta/CD19-depleted allogeneic hematopoietic cell transplantation.

This clonotype was counted a single time. The antigen it recognizes is unknown. Base qualities are not at hand, and no much larger clone is one base apart. Evidence from one read is weak. Receptor libraries were prepared by PCR. TCRdb records Illumina HiSeq 2500 as the sequencer. TCR library preparation used molecular barcoding, with unique molecular identifiers applied to normalize quantification of the TCRbeta repertoire. The public reads were reanalyzed by TCRdb: fastp trimming at Q25, MiXCR alignment, in-frame beta chains only. Rows with a matching CDR3 protein are joined into one entry that keeps the most common DNA and genes. The sample table lists about 350,000 distinct CDR3 sequences, about an eighth of them with a count of one. Jointly, the top ten make up over 3.5% of the sample. The CDR3 covers 15 residues, taking in both the cysteine and the phenylalanine. Just the 45-base CDR3 DNA is kept, in frame starting at base 1. Trimming at the junction amounts to 3 bases on V and 8 bases on J, and the germline ends lie 19 bases apart. The germline V gene gives CDR1 as KGHSH and CDR2 as LQKENI.

The source material was PBMCs, sampled from the stem cell graft. The receptor chain draws on TRBV18 and TRBJ1-2; the D gene is unclear. This receptor was obtained from a human donor who donated a stem cell graft to a child with Fanconi anemia. The DNA sequence reads TGTGCCAGCTCACCCCAAGCGGGCCTCCCGGGAGGCTACACCTTC. Translated, this gives CASSPQAGLPGGYTF.